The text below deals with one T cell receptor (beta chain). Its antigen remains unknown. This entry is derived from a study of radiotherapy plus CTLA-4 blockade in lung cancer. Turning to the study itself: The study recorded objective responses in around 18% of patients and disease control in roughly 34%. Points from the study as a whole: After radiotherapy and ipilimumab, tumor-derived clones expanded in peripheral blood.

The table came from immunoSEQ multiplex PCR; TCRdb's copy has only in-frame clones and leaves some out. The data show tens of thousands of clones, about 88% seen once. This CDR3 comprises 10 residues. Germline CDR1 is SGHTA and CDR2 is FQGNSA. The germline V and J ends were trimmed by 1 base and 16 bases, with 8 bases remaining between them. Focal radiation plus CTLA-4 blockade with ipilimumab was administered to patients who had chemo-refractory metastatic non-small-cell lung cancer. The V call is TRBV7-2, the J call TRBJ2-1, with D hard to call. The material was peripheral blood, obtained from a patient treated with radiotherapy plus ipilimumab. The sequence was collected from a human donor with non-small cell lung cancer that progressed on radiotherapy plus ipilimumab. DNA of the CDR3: TGTGCCAGCAGCTTAGGGATTCCTTTCTTC. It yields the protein CASSLGIPFF.